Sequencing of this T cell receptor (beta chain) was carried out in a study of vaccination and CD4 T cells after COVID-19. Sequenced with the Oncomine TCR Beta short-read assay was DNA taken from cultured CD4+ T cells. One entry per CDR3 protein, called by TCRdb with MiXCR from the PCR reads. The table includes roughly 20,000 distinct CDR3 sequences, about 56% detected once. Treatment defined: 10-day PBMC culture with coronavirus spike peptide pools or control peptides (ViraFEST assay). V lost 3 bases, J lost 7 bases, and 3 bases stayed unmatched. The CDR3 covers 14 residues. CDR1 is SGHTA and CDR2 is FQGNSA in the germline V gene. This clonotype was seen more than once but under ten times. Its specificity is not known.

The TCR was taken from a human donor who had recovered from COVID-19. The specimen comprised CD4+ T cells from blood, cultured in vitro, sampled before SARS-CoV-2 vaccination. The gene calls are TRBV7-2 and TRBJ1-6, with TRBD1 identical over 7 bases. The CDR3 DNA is TGTGCCAGCAGCTTGTCAGGGGGAAATTCACCCCTCCACTTT. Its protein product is CASSLSGGNSPLHF.